This TCR beta chain appears in the sequencing data of a study of blood T cell repertoires in COVID-19. Across the whole study: Sites in the United States, Italy and Spain provided acute and convalescent COVID-19 samples. In each case, the material was cDNA or gDNA derived from T cells, B-cell-depleted T cells, or PBMCs.

This CDR3 is built from 14 residues. The V gene's germline CDR1 is SGHRS and CDR2 YFSETQ. Trimming left V 4 bases short and J 9 bases short, with 17 bases between. Here immunoSEQ multiplex PCR was the method, and the copy in TCRdb shows in-frame clones only, minus some. Of 35,000 to 45,000 clones detected, 88% appear once; the ten largest clones hold roughly 3.6%. Material: peripheral blood. This TCR was sampled from a human donor in a cohort sampled during active COVID-19. The chain is built from TRBV5-1 and TRBJ2-1, with D maybe TRBD1 (6 bases). The DNA of the CDR3 is TGCGCCAGCAGCAGGCACAGGGAAAAGGCTGAGCAGTTCTTC. This gives the protein CASSRHREKAEQFF.